This entry is about one TCR beta chain. The antigen is not known. Germline assignment: CDR1 DFQATT and CDR2 SNEGSKA (reference sequence). Trimming removed 0 bases from V and 3 bases from J, with 9 bases in between. The CDR3 has 13 residues. From the reads, TCRdb called clonotypes with MiXCR, one entry per CDR3 protein. In the table there are approximately 260,000 distinct CDR3 sequences, roughly a fifth of which are singletons. This record comes from a study of T cell repertoires in cytomegalovirus infection. Study background: From public TCR beta signatures came an indication of both CMV infection and matching HLA type.

The starting material was cultured PBMCs, obtained from culture after CMV antigen stimulation. The origin of this receptor is a human donor in good health (CMV status not recorded). Some clones in this sample may be carry-over from other donors' samples. The V and J genes are TRBV20-1 and TRBJ2-7; D call uncertain. The CDR3, as DNA: TGCAGTGCTAGAGATACCACTGACTACGAGCAGTACTTC. Translating it yields CSARDTTDYEQYF.